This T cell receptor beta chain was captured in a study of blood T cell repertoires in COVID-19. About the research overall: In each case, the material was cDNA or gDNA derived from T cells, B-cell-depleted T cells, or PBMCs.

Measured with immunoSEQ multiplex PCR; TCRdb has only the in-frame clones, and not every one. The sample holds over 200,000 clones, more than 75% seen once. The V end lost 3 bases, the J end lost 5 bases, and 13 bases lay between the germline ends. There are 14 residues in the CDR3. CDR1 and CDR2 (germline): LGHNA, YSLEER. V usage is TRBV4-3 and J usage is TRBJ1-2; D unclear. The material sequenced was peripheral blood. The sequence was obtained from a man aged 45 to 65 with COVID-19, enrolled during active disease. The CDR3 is CASSQRVTQYGYTF. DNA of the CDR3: TGCGCCAGCAGCCAGAGGGTTACGCAGTATGGCTACACCTTC.